Listed below are T cell receptor beta chains from one sample, sequenced in a study of T cell changes during pregnancy in multiple sclerosis. Sequencing used immunoSEQ multiplex PCR; TCRdb keeps in-frame clones, though not all of them. Of some 30,000 clones in the sample, over 75% are singletons; the top ten hold approximately 6.6%. The specimen comprised CD8+ T cells from peripheral blood mononuclear cells, sampled after pregnancy. The receptors were gathered from a female donor with multiple sclerosis, enrolled in a pregnancy study. Both conserved end residues are part of each CDR3. A D gene is named only where the DNA matches it firmly. Size is omitted from some rows. Given values are once, few, many or a class for expanded clones.

size | D | J | V | length | CDR3 | DNA
NA | TRBD2 | TRBJ2-2 | TRBV7-2 | 17 | CASSWLRVAGVSGELFF | TGTGCCAGCAGCTGGCTTCGGGTAGCGGGAGTCTCCGGGGAGCTGTTTTTT
NA | NA | TRBJ1-2 | TRBV19 | 17 | CASSIAGISPANYGYTF | TGTGCCAGTAGTATAGCGGGGATCTCCCCCGCTAACTATGGCTACACCTTC
NA | TRBD2 | TRBJ2-7 | TRBV27 | 16 | CASSFSAGGALEEQYF | TGTGCCAGCAGTTTCTCAGCGGGAGGGGCCCTCGAGGAGCAGTACTTC
NA | TRBD1 | TRBJ2-3 | TRBV7-9 | 14 | CASVTGQITDTQYF | TGTGCCAGCGTTACGGGACAGATAACAGATACGCAGTATTTT
NA | NA | TRBJ2-1 | TRBV19 | 15 | CASSMIQKPIDEQFF | TGTGCCAGTAGTATGATCCAGAAACCGATTGATGAGCAGTTCTTC
NA | NA | TRBJ1-1 | TRBV6-1 | 14 | CASSEEVVNTEAFF | TGTGCCAGCAGTGAGGAGGTGGTGAACACTGAAGCTTTCTTT
NA | NA | TRBJ2-7 | TRBV5-1 | 17 | CASSLVGSLGISYEQYF | TGCGCCAGCAGCTTGGTTGGCTCTCTAGGCATCTCCTACGAGCAGTACTTC
once | NA | TRBJ2-3 | TRBV29-1 | 14 | CSVVVATSTDTQYF | TGCAGCGTTGTCGTCGCCACTAGCACAGATACGCAGTATTTT
NA | TRBD2 | TRBJ2-1 | TRBV10-3 | 15 | CAISVGRELIDEQFF | TGTGCCATCAGTGTTGGGCGGGAGTTGATAGATGAGCAGTTCTTC
NA | NA | TRBJ2-6 | TRBV21-1 | 19 | CASSKQGYLSGSGANVLTF | TGTGCCAGCAGTAAACAGGGATACTTAAGCGGGTCTGGGGCCAACGTCCTGACTTTC
NA | TRBD2 | TRBJ2-1 | TRBV6-5 | 14 | CASIPAGGNNEQFF | TGTGCCAGCATACCAGCGGGAGGTAACAATGAGCAGTTCTTC
once | TRBD2 | TRBJ2-1 | TRBV7-9 | 16 | CASSFSGDSSYNEQFF | TGTGCCAGCAGCTTCAGCGGGGATAGCTCCTACAATGAGCAGTTCTTC
NA | NA | TRBJ2-7 | TRBV27 | 13 | CASSLGAYYEQYF | TGTGCCAGCAGTTTAGGGGCCTACTACGAGCAGTACTTC
NA | NA | TRBJ2-7 | TRBV11-2 | 13 | CASSLRGGDEQYF | TGTGCCAGCAGCTTAAGGGGCGGGGACGAGCAGTACTTC
NA | TRBD1 | TRBJ2-7 | TRBV5-1 | 16 | CASSTISGQGKDEQYF | TGCGCCAGCAGCACCATCAGTGGACAGGGGAAGGACGAGCAGTACTTC
NA | NA | TRBJ2-3 | TRBV29-1 | 13 | CSVDGLNTDTQYF | TGCAGCGTGGACGGACTGAACACAGATACGCAGTATTTT
NA | NA | TRBJ2-1 | TRBV9 | 16 | CASSVAKKMDRTEQFF | TGTGCCAGCAGCGTAGCGAAAAAGATGGACAGAACCGAGCAGTTCTTC
NA | TRBD2 | TRBJ2-1 | TRBV7-9 | 16 | CASWGLSGRDYNEQFF | TGTGCCAGCTGGGGTCTTAGCGGGAGAGATTACAATGAGCAGTTCTTC
medium-sized | NA | TRBJ1-4 | TRBV4-2 | 17 | CASSQERGGQGNEKLFF | TGTGCCAGCAGCCAAGAGAGAGGCGGTCAGGGTAATGAAAAACTGTTTTTT
NA | TRBD2 | TRBJ2-3 | TRBV5-5 | 15 | CASSEGLANTDTQYF | TGTGCCAGCAGCGAGGGACTAGCGAACACAGATACGCAGTATTTT
NA | TRBD2 | TRBJ2-3 | TRBV7-2 | 15 | CASTPTGLAADTQYF | TGTGCCAGCACCCCAACGGGACTAGCGGCAGATACGCAGTATTTT
NA | NA | TRBJ1-1 | TRBV27 | 15 | CAQPAFRGAYTEAFF | TGTGCTCAGCCCGCCTTCCGGGGGGCTTACACTGAAGCTTTCTTT
NA | TRBD1 | TRBJ1-5 | TRBV7-9 | 15 | CASSTGGGSHQPQHF | TGTGCCAGCAGCACAGGAGGGGGCTCTCATCAGCCCCAGCATTTT
NA | TRBD2 | TRBJ2-1 | TRBV11-3 | 17 | CASSLDREREAYNEQFF | TGTGCCAGCAGCTTAGATAGAGAGCGGGAGGCCTACAATGAGCAGTTCTTC
NA | TRBD1 | TRBJ2-7 | TRBV27 | 15 | CASRMRTGSSYEQYF | TGTGCCAGCAGGATGAGGACAGGTAGCTCCTACGAGCAGTACTTC
NA | TRBD2 | TRBJ2-2 | TRBV27 | 17 | CASNMGLAGVGTGELFF | TGTGCCAGCAATATGGGACTAGCGGGAGTGGGCACCGGGGAGCTGTTTTTT
NA | NA | TRBJ1-1 | TRBV7-2 | 14 | CASRDQGENTEAFF | TGTGCCAGCAGAGACCAGGGTGAGAACACTGAAGCTTTCTTT
NA | NA | TRBJ2-7 | TRBV7-9 | 13 | CASSPWTAYEQYF | TGTGCCAGCAGCCCGTGGACTGCCTACGAGCAGTACTTC
NA | TRBD2 | TRBJ2-7 | TRBV4-2 | 15 | CASSPTSGSGYEQYF | TGTGCCAGCAGCCCGACTAGCGGGAGTGGTTACGAGCAGTACTTC
NA | TRBD1 | TRBJ2-5 | TRBV7-3 | 16 | CASSLSRDREGETQYF | TGTGCCAGCAGCTTAAGTCGGGACAGGGAGGGAGAGACCCAGTACTTC
once | NA | TRBJ2-3 | TRBV11-2 | 13 | CASSFHSTDTQYF | TGTGCCAGCAGCTTTCATAGCACAGATACGCAGTATTTT
NA | NA | TRBJ1-3 | TRBV13 | 15 | CASSSPWENRNTIYF | TGTGCCAGCAGCTCTCCTTGGGAGAATCGAAACACCATATATTTT
NA | TRBD2 | TRBJ2-2 | TRBV6-6 | 16 | CASSSESSGKVGELFF | TGTGCCAGCAGTTCTGAGTCTAGCGGGAAGGTCGGGGAGCTGTTTTTT
NA | NA | TRBJ2-2 | TRBV9 | 14 | CASSVLLLGGELFF | TGTGCCAGCAGCGTATTACTCCTCGGCGGGGAGCTGTTTTTT
NA | NA | TRBJ2-7 | TRBV29-1 | 14 | CSVGGDSTPYEQYF | TGCAGCGTTGGGGGGGACAGTACCCCCTACGAGCAGTACTTC
few | NA | TRBJ1-1 | TRBV7-9 | 15 | CASSILQGGETEAFF | TGTGCCAGCAGCATATTACAGGGTGGAGAAACTGAAGCTTTCTTT
once | NA | TRBJ2-7 | TRBV19 | 13 | CASSIGHIYEQYF | TGTGCCAGTAGTATCGGACACATCTACGAGCAGTACTTC
NA | TRBD2 | TRBJ2-1 | TRBV7-3 | 14 | CASSLRGGHNEQFF | TGTGCCAGCAGCTTACGGGGGGGACACAATGAGCAGTTCTTC
NA | NA | TRBJ2-3 | TRBV6-1 | 14 | CASSVEQYTDTQYF | TGTGCCAGCAGTGTCGAACAGTACACAGATACGCAGTATTTT